The 5 T cell receptor beta chains given below trace back to one sample, sequenced in a study of vaccination effects on CD4 cells after COVID-19. Their antigen targets remain unknown. With the ViraFEST assay, the study expanded antigen-specific CD4+ T cells using viral peptide pools, then sequenced them. CD4+ T cells were isolated after around 10 days of culture. Having tested negative for nucleocapsid antibodies, the vaccine recipients showed no prior SARS-CoV-2 infection. Profiled with immunoSEQ multiplex PCR; TCRdb holds only in-frame clones, not every one. The table lists roughly 50,000 clones, more than 75% of them singletons. The material was CD4+ T cells from PBMCs cultured with HCoV-OC43 spike peptides, obtained before COVID-19 vaccination. As for subset: HCoV-OC43 spike overlapping peptide pool stimulation. All receptors derive from a human donor who received a COVID-19 vaccine.

This clone was detected only once. The rearrangement uses TRBV2 and TRBJ1-5, with D uncertain. The germline V and J ends were trimmed by 7 bases and 3 bases, with 7 bases remaining between them. The V gene's germline CDR1 is SNHLY and CDR2 FYNNEI. This CDR3 is built from 12 residues. CDR3 amino acids: CASNRDNQPQHF. Here the CDR3 DNA reads TGTGCCAGCAACAGAGACAATCAGCCCCAGCATTTT.

V and J are TRBV7-2 and TRBJ2-3, with 8 bases that match TRBD2. Germline assignment: CDR1 SGHTA and CDR2 FQGNSA. This CDR3 contains 14 residues. Trimming removed 3 bases from V and 4 bases from J; junction bases left unmatched: 3. The CDR3 coding sequence is TGTGCCAGCAGCTTTAAGACTAGCGCAGATACGCAGTATTTT. It specifies CASSFKTSADTQYF.

The chain combines TRBV3-1 (or the pseudogene TRBV3-2) with TRBJ2-1, with D maybe TRBD1 (6 bases). V was trimmed by 0 bases and J by 8 bases, leaving 11 bases between them. Germline lookup yields CDR1 LGHDT and CDR2 YNNKEL (reference sequence). This CDR3 has 14 amino acids. The CDR3 region is CASSQDTGTHEQFF. The CDR3 DNA is TGTGCCAGCAGCCAAGACACAGGGACCCATGAGCAGTTCTTC.

This clone came up once. V and J are TRBV7-9 and TRBJ2-7, with 7 bases matching TRBD1. This CDR3 has 14 residues. Germline V lookup: CDR1 SEHNR, CDR2 FQNEAQ (reference sequence). After removal of 5 bases from V and 4 bases from J, the junction contained 8 bases not matched to a gene. DNA of the CDR3: TGTGCCAGCAGCCCAGGGGACAGAATTTACGAGCAGTACGTC. Its protein product is CASSPGDRIYEQYV.

The chain recombines TRBV2 with TRBJ1-4; D uncertain. This CDR3 spans 15 amino acids. Germline CDR1 reads SNHLY; CDR2 reads FYNNEI. Trimming shortened V by 4 bases and J by 0 bases, and 9 bases separated the two germline ends. Here the CDR3 DNA reads TGTGCCAGCAGTGTTTTTCAGCCAACTAATGAAAAACTGTTTTTT. It codes for CASSVFQPTNEKLFF.